This T cell receptor (beta chain) was recorded in a study of Ad26.COV2.S vaccination and SARS-CoV-2 variants. Whole-study findings and limits: Among vaccine recipients, spike-specific TCR breadth exceeded that of placebo recipients.

Treatment denoted: approximately 18 received Ad26.COV2.S at low or high dose, single or two shots; several received placebo; per-sample allocation not given. Samples were taken on day 63 after the first vaccine or placebo injection. This table comes from immunoSEQ multiplex PCR, and its TCRdb copy is limited to in-frame clones, with some not included. The table shows 250,000 to 300,000 clones, with 87% occurring only once. This clone has only a few counts. What it binds is not known. The specimen was peripheral blood, collected in a trial of Ad26.COV2.S vaccine versus placebo. This clonotype was obtained from a person aged 18 to 59 who received the Ad26.COV2.S COVID-19 vaccine or a placebo.

CDR3 DNA: TGTGCCAGCAGCTTTGGGACAGGGGTACAGCCCCAGCATTTT. Translation: CASSFGTGVQPQHF. The chain has TRBV7-8 and TRBJ1-5; 10 nucleotides line up with TRBD1. The junction had 3 bases not matched to a gene; V was cut back by 3 bases and J by 7 bases. CDR3 length: 14 amino acids. Germline V gives CDR1 SGHVS, CDR2 FQNEAQ.